This T cell receptor beta chain originates from a study of T-cell memory formation after mild COVID-19 (dated by TCRdb to about 2021). For context, the study as a whole: Most TCR sequence clusters were specific to one of the two donors. In a couple of donors, T-cell clones that expanded and contracted after mild COVID-19 were tracked by sequencing TCRalpha and TCRbeta repertoires over time. Two young, previously healthy adult volunteers made up the cohort, one male and one female.

What the work shows at the level of the full study, not this receptor alone: Clones contracting from day 15 to 85 had balanced CD4/CD8 phenotypes, while a second wave expanding from day 15 to 37 was biased towards CD4+. Contracting CD4+ clones were located mainly in the CM and EM memory subsets, whereas CD8+ clones were found to be enriched in EMRA. The study covered only a couple of mild cases, and larger cohorts including severe cases with pre-infection samples were considered necessary. Whether the second-wave clones peaking on day 37 were SARS-CoV-2 specific was not confirmed. Some responding clones were found in pre-infection memory, which suggests that pre-existing cross-reactive memory T cells took part in the SARS-CoV-2 response.

Ficoll-Paque density gradient centrifugation was the method used to isolate PBMCs. The data were produced on an Illumina NovaSeq 6000. TCRalpha and TCRbeta cDNA libraries were built by 5'RACE with constant-segment primers, adding sample barcodes and unique molecular identifiers. RNA was extracted from every sample with Trizol reagent. Amplification of the libraries took two PCR steps, and the second step added a second sample barcode plus Illumina TruSeq adapters. The libraries were sequenced on an Illumina NovaSeq using 2 x 150 bp paired-end reads. In the source study's methods: Demultiplexing of reads and collapsing into UMI-guided consensus sequences were performed with migec v1.2.7. Using mixcr v2.1.11, UMI consensuses were aligned to TRA and TRB V and J templates and then assembled into clonotypes. Expanded or contracted clonotypes were those called significant by both edgeR and NoisET, with noise models trained on biological replicates. edgeR calls used a false discovery rate-adjusted p below 0.01 and a log2 fold-change threshold of 1. As an exploratory analysis of dynamics, PCA with hierarchical clustering was applied to max-normalized trajectories of the 1000 most abundant clonotypes. The CD4 or CD8 phenotype of responding clones was assigned using the separately sequenced CD4+ and CD8+ repertoires. Using fastp at Q25 and MiXCR, TCRdb reprocessed the public reads and kept productive beta chains. Identical CDR3 proteins give one entry, which carries the most common genes and DNA. Clone size and V and J calls follow TCRdb, not the original study. Present in this sample are 400,000 to 500,000 distinct CDR3 sequences, about 19% of which were seen just once. The ten largest clones add up to 7.5% to 10% of the sample.

This clonotype was seen a few times. Its antigen target is currently unknown. Base qualities are not at hand, and no much larger clone is one base apart. The trim is 8 bases for V and 5 bases for J, with a gap of 20 bases between the germline ends. Taken from cysteine to phenylalanine, the CDR3 has 15 residues. The read is trimmed to its CDR3 DNA, 45 bases read in frame from base 1. CDR1 MGHDK and CDR2 SYGVNS are derived from the germline V gene. The clonotype was recovered from an adult woman who had mild COVID-19 (a few samples of this study predate the infection). The sample titles of this study are shuffled in the database, so cell type and time point are left out; the donor was told from shared clones. The rearranged chain carries TRBV25-1 and TRBJ2-3; perhaps TRBD2 is the D gene, with 7 bases matching. Material: PBMCs or a T cell subset sorted from them (not recorded which). For the CDR3, the sequence is CASSWGGATLDTQYF. In nucleotides, the sequence is TGTGCCAGCTCCTGGGGGGGGGCCACGCTAGATACGCAGTATTTT.